The 13 T cell receptor beta chains presented below share a single source sample, sequenced in a study of cytomegalovirus exposure and HLA in healthy donors. Use of 60 Vbeta and 13 Jbeta primers characterized the PCR. Only in-frame clones appear in the TCRdb table, and some are missing; sequencing was by immunoSEQ multiplex PCR. The profile shows about 140,000 clones, about 68% of them singletons. Sequenced material: PBMCs. All receptors derive from a human donor in good health.

This clone was found once. The rearrangement joins TRBV27 to TRBJ2-7; D is possibly TRBD2 (6 bases). Germline assignment: CDR1 MNHEY and CDR2 SMNVEV (reference sequence). The CDR3 has 14 residues. V lost 2 bases, J lost 3 bases, and 11 bases lay in between. CDR3 nucleotides: TGTGCCAGCAGTTTAAGGGTGGACTACTACGAGCAGTACTTC. It specifies CASSLRVDYYEQYF.

This clone was counted once. The rearrangement links TRBV7-6 to TRBJ1-1, with TRBD1 identical over 7 bases. The V gene's germline CDR1 is SGHVS and CDR2 FNYEAQ. V lost 4 bases to trimming and J lost 3 bases; unmatched junction nucleotides: 8. The CDR3 runs 15 residues. The CDR3 here is CASSYSTGADTEAFF. The CDR3 bases are TGTGCCAGCAGCTATTCAACAGGGGCGGACACTGAAGCTTTCTTT.

The chain is built from TRBV27 and TRBJ2-7; a possible D gene is TRBD1 (5 bases). The CDR3 is made up of 15 amino acids. Germline V gene lookup returns CDR1 MNHEY and CDR2 SMNVEV (reference sequence). Trimming took 5 bases from V and 3 from J, leaving 17 bases between them. CDR3 sequence: CASSPHSGSGYEQYF. In DNA form, the CDR3 reads TGTGCCAGCAGTCCCCATTCAGGGTCGGGCTACGAGCAGTACTTC.

The V gene is TRBV19, the J gene TRBJ2-7; D remains unclear. CDR1 is LNHDA, CDR2 SQIVND, per germline (reference sequence). This CDR3 has 15 amino acids. V gave up 4 bases and J gave up 5 bases, with 18 bases separating them. The DNA for the CDR3 is TGTGCCAGTAGTACTCGCTCACACAACGCCCACGAGCAGTACTTC. It yields the protein CASSTRSHNAHEQYF.

J is TRBJ2-3 and V is TRBV4-3, with 13 bases matching TRBD2. Per germline, CDR1 LGHNA and CDR2 YSLEER. CDR3 size: 17 residues. With V trimmed by 1 base and J by 2 bases, 3 bases remained unmatched. The CDR3 loop reads CASSQGTSGSITDTQYF. The CDR3, as DNA: TGCGCCAGCAGCCAAGGGACTAGCGGGAGCATCACAGATACGCAGTATTTT.

The V and J genes are TRBV28 and TRBJ2-7; 8 positions match TRBD1. Germline V CDR1 and CDR2: MDHEN, SYDVKM. The J segment lost 0 bases and the V segment lost 5 bases, leaving 9 bases of the junction unmatched. This CDR3 has 16 amino acids. The CDR3 DNA reads TGTGCCAGCAGTGTCGGACAGGGAGGTAGCTCCTACGAGCAGTACTTC. This codes for CASSVGQGGSSYEQYF.

The V call is TRBV7-8, the J call TRBJ2-1; 7 bases are a match to TRBD1. Trimming took 5 bases from V and 7 from J; bases not matched to a gene: 14. Germline V gene data show CDR1 as SGHVS and CDR2 as FQNEAQ. The CDR3 has 16 residues. CDR3 in DNA: TGTGCCAGCAGCCCCAGGGGGTCTCTGGCCTGGAATGAGCAGTTCTTC. It specifies CASSPRGSLAWNEQFF.

This sequence joins TRBV7-9 and TRBJ2-1; 7 bases line up with TRBD2. The CDR3 contains 16 residues. After removal of 6 bases from V and 0 bases from J, the junction contained 8 bases not matched to a gene. Germline-derived CDR1 and CDR2 are SEHNR and FQNEAQ (reference sequence). CDR3 sequence (DNA): TGTGCCAGCAGGTTTGCGGGGGTTAGCTCCTACAATGAGCAGTTCTTC. This gives the protein CASRFAGVSSYNEQFF.

CDR3 in DNA: TGCAGCGTTGATAGGACAGGGAGATTTAATGAGCAGTTCTTC. Amino acids: CSVDRTGRFNEQFF. This chain connects TRBV29-1 to TRBJ2-1, with 8 nucleotides matching TRBD1. This CDR3 is 14 amino acids long. The V and J ends lost 3 bases and 7 bases, in that order; junction bases with no gene match: 8. Germline V CDR1 and CDR2: SQVTM, ANQGSEA.

V usage is TRBV6-5 and J usage is TRBJ2-5; 9 positions agree with TRBD1. The CDR3 is made up of 15 amino acids. Losses at the gene ends were 6 bases for V and 5 bases for J; bases not matched to a gene: 10. CDR1 is MNHEY and CDR2 is SVGAGI in the germline V gene. CDR3 loop: CASRISQGAGETQYF. CDR3 coding DNA: TGTGCCAGCAGGATTTCACAGGGGGCCGGGGAGACCCAGTACTTC.

This clone was seen a few times. The chain has TRBV6-5 and TRBJ1-1, with D perhaps matching TRBD1 (5 bases). V shed 4 bases and J shed 7 bases, with 22 bases lying between them. Germline assignment: CDR1 MNHEY and CDR2 SVGAGI. The CDR3 sequence is 16 residues long. The CDR3 loop is CASSWSSGVATSEAFF. As DNA, the CDR3 is TGTGCCAGCAGTTGGTCTTCGGGGGTCGCGACCAGTGAAGCTTTCTTT.

The chain recombines TRBV15 with TRBJ2-5, with 8 bases lining up with TRBD1. The germline CDR1 and CDR2 sequences are LNHNV and YYDKDF (reference sequence). The ends lost 5 bases at V and 3 bases at J; junction bases unmatched: 5. CDR3 length equals 14 residues. CDR3: CATSGPGGEETQYF. DNA of the CDR3: TGTGCCACCAGCGGGCCAGGGGGCGAAGAGACCCAGTACTTC.

This chain connects TRBV6-4 to TRBJ2-2, with a possible D match to TRBD2 (6 bases). The V end lost 0 bases, the J end lost 8 bases, and 13 bases lay between the germline ends. The CDR3 sequence is 15 residues long. From germline, CDR1 is MRHNA and CDR2 SNTAGT. The CDR3 DNA is TGTGCCAGCAGTGACTCTGGGCGCGGGATAGGGGAGCTGTTTTTT. Its translation: CASSDSGRGIGELFF.